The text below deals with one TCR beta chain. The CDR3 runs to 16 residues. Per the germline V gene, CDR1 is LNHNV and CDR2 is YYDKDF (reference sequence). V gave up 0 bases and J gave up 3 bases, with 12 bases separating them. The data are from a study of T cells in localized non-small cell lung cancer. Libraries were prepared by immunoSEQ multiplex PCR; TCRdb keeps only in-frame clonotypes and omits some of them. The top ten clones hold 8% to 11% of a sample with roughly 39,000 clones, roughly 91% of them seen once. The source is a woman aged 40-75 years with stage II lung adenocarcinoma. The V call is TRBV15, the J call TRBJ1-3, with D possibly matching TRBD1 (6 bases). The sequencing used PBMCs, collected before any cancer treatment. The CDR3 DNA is TGTGCCACCAGCAGAGATAAAGGGGGGGATGGAAACACCATATATTTT. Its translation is CATSRDKGGDGNTIYF.